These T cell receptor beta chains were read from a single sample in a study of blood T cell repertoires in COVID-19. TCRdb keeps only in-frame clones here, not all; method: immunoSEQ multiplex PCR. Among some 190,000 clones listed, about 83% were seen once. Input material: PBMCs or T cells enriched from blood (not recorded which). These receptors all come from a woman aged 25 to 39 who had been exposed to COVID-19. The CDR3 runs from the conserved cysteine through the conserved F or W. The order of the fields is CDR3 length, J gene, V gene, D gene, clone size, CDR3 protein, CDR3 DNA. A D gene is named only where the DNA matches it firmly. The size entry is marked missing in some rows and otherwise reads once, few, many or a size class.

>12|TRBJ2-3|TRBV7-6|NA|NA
CASSVTADTQYF
TGTGCCAGCAGCGTGACAGCAGATACGCAGTATTTT
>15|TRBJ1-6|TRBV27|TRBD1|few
CASSLDRVGGSPLHF
TGTGCCAGCAGTTTGGACAGGGTGGGTGGGTCACCCCTCCACTTT
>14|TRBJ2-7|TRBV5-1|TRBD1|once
CASSRTGETYEQYF
TGCGCCAGCAGCCGGACAGGGGAGACCTACGAGCAGTACTTC
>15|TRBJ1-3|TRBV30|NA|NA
CAWSAPDSSGNTIYF
TGTGCCTGGAGTGCCCCGGACAGCTCTGGAAACACCATATATTTT
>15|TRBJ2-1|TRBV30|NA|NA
CAWGRGEVWGNEQFF
TGTGCCTGGGGCAGGGGGGAAGTATGGGGCAATGAGCAGTTCTTC
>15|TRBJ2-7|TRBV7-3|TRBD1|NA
CASSPSGTGGGEQYF
TGTGCCAGCAGCCCCTCCGGGACAGGGGGCGGCGAGCAGTACTTC
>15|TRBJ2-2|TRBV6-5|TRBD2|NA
CASSYAGGNTGELFF
TGTGCCAGCAGTTACGCGGGGGGGAACACCGGGGAGCTGTTTTTT
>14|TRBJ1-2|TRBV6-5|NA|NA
CASNPFRSPHGYTF
TGTGCCAGCAACCCTTTTCGGAGTCCCCATGGCTACACCTTC
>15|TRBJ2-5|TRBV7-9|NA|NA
CASSIGGGFGETQYF
TGTGCCAGCAGCATAGGGGGAGGGTTCGGGGAGACCCAGTACTTC
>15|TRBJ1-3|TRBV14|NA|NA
CASSSTGRSGNTIYF
TGTGCCAGCAGCTCAACAGGGAGATCTGGAAACACCATATATTTT
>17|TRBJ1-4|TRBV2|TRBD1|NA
CASHIQGARASNEKLFF
TGTGCCAGCCATATCCAGGGGGCGCGGGCTTCTAATGAAAAACTGTTTTTT
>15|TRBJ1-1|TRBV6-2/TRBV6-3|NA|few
CASSGQSPQGTEAFF
TGTGCCAGCAGTGGACAGTCCCCGCAGGGCACTGAAGCTTTCTTT
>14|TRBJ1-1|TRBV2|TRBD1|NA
CASSDIRDRVDAFF
TGTGCCAGCAGTGATATAAGGGACAGGGTCGACGCTTTCTTT
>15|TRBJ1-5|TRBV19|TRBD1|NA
CASTSTGIGNQPQHF
TGTGCCAGTACCTCGACAGGGATCGGCAATCAGCCCCAGCATTTT
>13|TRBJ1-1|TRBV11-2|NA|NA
CASSVGSNTEAFF
TGTGCCAGCAGCGTGGGGAGTAACACTGAAGCTTTCTTT
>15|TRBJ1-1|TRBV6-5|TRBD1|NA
CASTAGGQGASEAFF
TGTGCCAGCACCGCGGGGGGACAGGGGGCCAGTGAAGCTTTCTTT
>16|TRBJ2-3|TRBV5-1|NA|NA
CASSYAPTGSTDTQYF
TGCGCCAGCAGCTACGCCCCCACAGGGAGCACAGATACGCAGTATTTT
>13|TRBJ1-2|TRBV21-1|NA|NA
CASSKGTEGGYTF
TGTGCCAGCAGCAAAGGGACGGAGGGCGGCTACACCTTC
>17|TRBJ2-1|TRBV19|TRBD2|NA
CASSAKRLAGGRHEQFF
TGTGCCAGTAGTGCGAAAAGATTAGCGGGGGGTCGTCATGAGCAGTTCTTC
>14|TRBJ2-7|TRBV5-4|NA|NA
CASSLVGQGNEQYF
TGTGCCAGCAGCTTGGTGGGTCAGGGGAACGAGCAGTACTTC
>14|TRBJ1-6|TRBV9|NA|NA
CASSGWGGNSPLHF
TGTGCCAGCAGCGGGTGGGGGGGGAATTCACCCCTCCACTTT
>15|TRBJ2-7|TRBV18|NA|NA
CASSPYLDGAYEQYF
TGTGCCAGCTCACCTTATTTGGACGGGGCCTACGAGCAGTACTTC
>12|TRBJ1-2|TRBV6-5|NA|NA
CAILGGGVGYTF
TGTGCCATCCTGGGGGGAGGGGTCGGCTACACCTTC
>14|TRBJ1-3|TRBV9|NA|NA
CASSGAGSGNTIYF
TGTGCCAGCAGCGGGGCCGGCTCTGGAAACACCATATATTTT
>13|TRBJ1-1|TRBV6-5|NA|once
CASSYGQNTEAFF
TGTGCCAGCAGTTACGGACAGAACACTGAAGCTTTCTTT
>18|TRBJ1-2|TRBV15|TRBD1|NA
CATSRAPGTGTPLDGYTF
TGTGCCACCAGCAGAGCCCCCGGGACAGGCACACCTCTGGATGGCTACACCTTC
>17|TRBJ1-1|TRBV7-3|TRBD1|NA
CASNPPRQGVWKTEAFF
TGTGCCAGCAACCCCCCGAGACAGGGGGTCTGGAAAACTGAAGCTTTCTTT
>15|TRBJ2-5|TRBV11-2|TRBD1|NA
CASSSNRGRKETQYF
TGTGCCAGCAGCTCAAACAGGGGGCGGAAAGAGACCCAGTACTTC
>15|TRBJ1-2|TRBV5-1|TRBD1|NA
CASSLGQGAEYGYTF
TGCGCCAGCAGCTTGGGGCAGGGGGCGGAGTATGGCTACACCTTC
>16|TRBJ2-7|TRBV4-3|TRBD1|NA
CASSRDSTGRYYEQYF
TGCGCCAGCAGCCGCGATTCGACAGGGCGGTACTACGAGCAGTACTTC
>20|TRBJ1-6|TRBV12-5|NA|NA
CASGLVLGKEIGSYNSPLHF
TGTGCTAGTGGTTTGGTACTCGGGAAGGAAATCGGCTCCTATAATTCACCCCTCCACTTT
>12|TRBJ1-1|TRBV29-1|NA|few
CSVEQGRTEAFF
TGCAGCGTTGAGCAGGGTCGGACTGAAGCTTTCTTT
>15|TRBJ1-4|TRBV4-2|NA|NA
CASSPRQPANEKLFF
TGTGCCAGCAGCCCCAGACAGCCCGCTAATGAAAAACTGTTTTTT
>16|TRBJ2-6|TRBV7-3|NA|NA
CASSFRPGTGANVLTF
TGTGCCAGCAGCTTTCGACCAGGGACTGGGGCCAACGTCCTGACTTTC
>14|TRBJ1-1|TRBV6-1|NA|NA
CASSEWGRNTEAFF
TGTGCCAGCAGTGAATGGGGCAGAAACACTGAAGCTTTCTTT
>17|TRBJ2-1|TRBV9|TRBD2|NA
CASSVYKRGGTYNEQFF
TGTGCCAGCAGCGTATATAAGCGGGGGGGCACCTACAATGAGCAGTTCTTC
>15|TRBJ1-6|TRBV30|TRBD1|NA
CAYLTGGSRNSPLHF
TGTGCCTACCTAACAGGGGGCTCTCGTAATTCACCCCTCCACTTT
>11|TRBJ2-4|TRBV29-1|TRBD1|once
CSVDRGNIQYF
TGCAGCGTTGACAGGGGGAACATTCAGTACTTC
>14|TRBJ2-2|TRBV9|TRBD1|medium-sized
CASSVAYRGRELFF
TGTGCCAGCAGCGTAGCCTACAGGGGCCGGGAGCTGTTTTTT
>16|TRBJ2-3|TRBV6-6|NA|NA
CASSYSTRDRTDTQYF
TGTGCCAGCAGTTACTCGACCAGGGATAGAACAGATACGCAGTATTTT
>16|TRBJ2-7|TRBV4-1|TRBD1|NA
CASSQGAEGGIYEQYF
TGCGCCAGCAGCCAAGGAGCCGAAGGGGGCATCTACGAGCAGTACTTC
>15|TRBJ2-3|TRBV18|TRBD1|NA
CASSPGTGRTDTQYF
TGTGCCAGCTCACCGGGGACAGGGAGGACAGATACGCAGTATTTT
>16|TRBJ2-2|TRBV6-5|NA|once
CASSSRERTNTGELFF
TGTGCCAGCAGTTCGAGGGAGCGAACGAACACCGGGGAGCTGTTTTTT
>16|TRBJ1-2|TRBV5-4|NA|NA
CASSLAAGIDYRGYTF
TGTGCCAGCAGCTTGGCCGCGGGAATTGATTATAGGGGCTACACCTTC
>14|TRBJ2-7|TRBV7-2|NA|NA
CASSSGIQAAEQYF
TGTGCCAGCAGCTCGGGTATACAGGCAGCCGAGCAGTACTTC
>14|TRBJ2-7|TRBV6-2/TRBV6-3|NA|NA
CASSTSQSGDEQYF
TGTGCCAGCAGTACCTCCCAGAGCGGAGACGAGCAGTACTTC
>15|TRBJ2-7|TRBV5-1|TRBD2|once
CASSSERLAGGPQYF
TGCGCCAGCAGCTCGGAGAGACTAGCGGGGGGCCCGCAGTACTTC
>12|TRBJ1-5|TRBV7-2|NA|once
CASSFPGGPQHF
TGTGCCAGCAGCTTTCCGGGTGGGCCCCAGCATTTT
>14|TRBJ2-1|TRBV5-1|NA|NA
CASSLTGSYNEQFF
TGCGCCAGCAGCCTCACAGGGTCCTACAATGAGCAGTTCTTC